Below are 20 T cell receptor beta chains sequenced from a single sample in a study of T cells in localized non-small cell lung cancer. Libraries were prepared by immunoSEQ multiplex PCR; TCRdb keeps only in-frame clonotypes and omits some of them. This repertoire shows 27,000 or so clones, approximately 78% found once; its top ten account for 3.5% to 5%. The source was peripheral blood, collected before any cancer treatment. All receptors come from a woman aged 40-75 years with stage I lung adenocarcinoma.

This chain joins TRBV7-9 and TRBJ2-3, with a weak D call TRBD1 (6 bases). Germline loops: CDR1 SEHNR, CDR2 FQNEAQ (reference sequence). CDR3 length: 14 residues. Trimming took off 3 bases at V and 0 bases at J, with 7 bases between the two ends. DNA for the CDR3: TGTGCCAGCAGCTTGGACAGCAGCACAGATACGCAGTATTTT. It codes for CASSLDSSTDTQYF.

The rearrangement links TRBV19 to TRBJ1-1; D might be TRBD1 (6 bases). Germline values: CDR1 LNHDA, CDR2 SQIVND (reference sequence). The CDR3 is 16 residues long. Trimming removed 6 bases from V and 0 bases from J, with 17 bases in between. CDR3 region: CASRYRARSMNTEAFF. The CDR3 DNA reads TGTGCCAGTAGATACAGGGCTCGTAGTATGAACACTGAAGCTTTCTTT.

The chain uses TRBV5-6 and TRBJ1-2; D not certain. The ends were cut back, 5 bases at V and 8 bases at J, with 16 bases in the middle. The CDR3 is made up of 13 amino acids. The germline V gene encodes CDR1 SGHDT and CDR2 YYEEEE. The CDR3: CASSWSAGQGYTF. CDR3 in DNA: TGTGCCAGCAGTTGGTCGGCCGGCCAAGGCTACACCTTC.

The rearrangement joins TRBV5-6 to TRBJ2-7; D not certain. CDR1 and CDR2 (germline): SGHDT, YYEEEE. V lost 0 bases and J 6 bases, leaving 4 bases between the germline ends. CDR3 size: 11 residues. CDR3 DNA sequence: TGTGCCAGCAGCTTGGCCGCCGAGCAGTACTTC. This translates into CASSLAAEQYF. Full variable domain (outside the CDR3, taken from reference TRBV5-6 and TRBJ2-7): DAGVTQSPTHLIKTRGQQVTLRCSPKSGHDTVSWYQQALGQGPQFIFQYYEEEERQRGNFPDRFSGHQFPNYSSELNVNALLLGDSALYLCASSLAAEQYFGPGTRLTVT.

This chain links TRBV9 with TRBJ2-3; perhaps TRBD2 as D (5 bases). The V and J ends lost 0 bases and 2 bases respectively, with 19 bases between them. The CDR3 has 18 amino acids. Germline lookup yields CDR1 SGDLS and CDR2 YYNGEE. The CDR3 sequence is CASSVGGGATGFTDTQYF. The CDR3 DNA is TGTGCCAGCAGCGTAGGGGGTGGAGCGACGGGGTTCACAGATACGCAGTATTTT.

The CDR3 sequence is CASKRQGTSNQPQHF. CDR3 nucleotide sequence: TGTGCCAGCAAAAGACAGGGTACGAGCAATCAGCCCCAGCATTTT. The chain links TRBV2 to TRBJ1-5; 7 bases are shared with TRBD1. The CDR3 runs 15 residues. Trimming cost V 7 bases and J 1 base; bases outside gene matches: 7. The germline V gene has CDR1 SNHLY and CDR2 FYNNEI.

The CDR3: CASGGQRLSNQPQHF. CDR3 in DNA: TGTGCCAGTGGCGGACAGCGACTTAGCAATCAGCCCCAGCATTTT. The chain joins TRBV19 to TRBJ1-5, with D tentatively TRBD1 (6 bases). The CDR3 is made up of 15 amino acids. Per germline, CDR1 LNHDA and CDR2 SQIVND (reference sequence). The ends were cut back, 8 bases at V and 0 bases at J, with 14 bases in the middle. Together with reference TRBV19 and TRBJ1-5, the CDR3 gives the full variable domain: DGGITQSPKYLFRKEGQNVTLSCEQNLNHDAMYWYRQDPGQGLRLIYYSQIVNDFQKGDIAEGYSVSREKKESFPLTVTSAQKNPTAFYLCASGGQRLSNQPQHFGDGTRLSIL.

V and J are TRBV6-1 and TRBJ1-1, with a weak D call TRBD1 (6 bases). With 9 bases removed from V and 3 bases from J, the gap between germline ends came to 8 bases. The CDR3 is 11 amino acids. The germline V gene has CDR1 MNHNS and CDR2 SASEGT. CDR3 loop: CASYRDTEAFF. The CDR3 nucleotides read TGTGCCAGTTACAGGGACACTGAAGCTTTCTTT.

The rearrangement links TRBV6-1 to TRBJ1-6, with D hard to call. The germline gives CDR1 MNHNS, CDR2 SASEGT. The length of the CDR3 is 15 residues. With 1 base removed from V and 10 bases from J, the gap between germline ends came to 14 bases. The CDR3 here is CASSEVSPVVSPLHF. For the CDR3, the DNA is TGTGCCAGCAGTGAAGTGTCGCCGGTGGTCTCACCCCTCCACTTT.

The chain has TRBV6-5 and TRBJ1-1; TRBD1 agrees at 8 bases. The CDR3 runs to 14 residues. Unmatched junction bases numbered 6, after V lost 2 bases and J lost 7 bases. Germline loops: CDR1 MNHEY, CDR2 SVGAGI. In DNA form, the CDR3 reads TGTGCCAGCAGTTACGGGGACAGGATCAGTGAAGCTTTCTTT. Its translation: CASSYGDRISEAFF.

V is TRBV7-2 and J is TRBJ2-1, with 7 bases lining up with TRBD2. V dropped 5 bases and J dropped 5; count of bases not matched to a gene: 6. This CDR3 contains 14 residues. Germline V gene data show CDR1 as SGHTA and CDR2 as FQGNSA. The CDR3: CASSPGGWDNEQFF. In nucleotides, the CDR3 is TGTGCCAGCAGCCCGGGGGGTTGGGACAATGAGCAGTTCTTC.

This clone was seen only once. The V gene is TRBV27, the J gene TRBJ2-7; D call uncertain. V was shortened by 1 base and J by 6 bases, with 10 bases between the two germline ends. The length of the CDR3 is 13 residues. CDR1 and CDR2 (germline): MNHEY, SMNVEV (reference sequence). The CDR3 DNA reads TGTGCCAGCAGTTTATTCAGGAATCTCGAGCAGTACTTC. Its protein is CASSLFRNLEQYF.

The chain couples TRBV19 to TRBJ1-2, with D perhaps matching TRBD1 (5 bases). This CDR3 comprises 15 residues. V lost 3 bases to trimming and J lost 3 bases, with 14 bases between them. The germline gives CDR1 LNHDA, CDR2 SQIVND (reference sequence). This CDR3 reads CASSMRMWDYYGYTF. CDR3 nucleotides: TGTGCCAGTAGTATGAGAATGTGGGACTACTATGGCTACACCTTC.

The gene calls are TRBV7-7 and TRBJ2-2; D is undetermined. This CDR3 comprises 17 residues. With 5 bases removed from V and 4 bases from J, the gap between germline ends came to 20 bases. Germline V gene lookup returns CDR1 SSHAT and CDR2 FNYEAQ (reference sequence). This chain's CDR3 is CASSLSPVISGTGELFF. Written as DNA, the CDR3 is TGTGCCAGCAGCCTATCTCCGGTCATTTCGGGCACCGGGGAGCTGTTTTTT.

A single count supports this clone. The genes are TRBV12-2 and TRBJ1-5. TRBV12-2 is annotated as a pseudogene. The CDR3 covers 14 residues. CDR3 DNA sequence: TGTGCAAGTCGCCCCGGGACCAACAATCAGCCCCAGCATTTT. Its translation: CASRPGTNNQPQHF.

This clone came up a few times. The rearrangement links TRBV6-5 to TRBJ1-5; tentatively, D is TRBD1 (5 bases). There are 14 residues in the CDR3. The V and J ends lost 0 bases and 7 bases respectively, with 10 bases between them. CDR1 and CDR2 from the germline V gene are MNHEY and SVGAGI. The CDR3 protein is CASSYSRGGQPQHF. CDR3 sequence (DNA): TGTGCCAGCAGTTACTCAAGGGGAGGGCAGCCCCAGCATTTT.

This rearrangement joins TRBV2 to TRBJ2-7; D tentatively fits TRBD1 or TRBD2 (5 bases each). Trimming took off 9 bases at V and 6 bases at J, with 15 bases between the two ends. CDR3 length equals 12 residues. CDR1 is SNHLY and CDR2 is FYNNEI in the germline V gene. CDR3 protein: CASWGLVPEQYF. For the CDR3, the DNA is TGTGCCAGTTGGGGGTTAGTTCCCGAGCAGTACTTC.

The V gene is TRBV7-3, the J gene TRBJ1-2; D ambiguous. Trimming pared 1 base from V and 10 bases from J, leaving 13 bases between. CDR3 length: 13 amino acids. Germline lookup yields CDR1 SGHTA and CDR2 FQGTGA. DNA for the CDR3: TGTGCCAGCAGCTTAAATAATGGACCCACCTACACCTTC. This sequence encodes CASSLNNGPTYTF.

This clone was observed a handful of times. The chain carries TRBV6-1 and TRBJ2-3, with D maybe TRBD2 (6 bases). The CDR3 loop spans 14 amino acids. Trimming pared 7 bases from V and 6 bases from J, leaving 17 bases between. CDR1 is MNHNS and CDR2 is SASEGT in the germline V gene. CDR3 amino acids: CASTRGSRSDTQYF. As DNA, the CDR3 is TGTGCCAGCACTCGGGGGAGTAGGTCGGATACGCAGTATTTT.

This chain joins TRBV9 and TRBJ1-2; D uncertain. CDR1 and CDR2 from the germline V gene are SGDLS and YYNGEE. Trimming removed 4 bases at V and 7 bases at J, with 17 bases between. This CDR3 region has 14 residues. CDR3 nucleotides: TGTGCCAGCAGCCCACGGGATGTCTATAGTGGCTACACCTTC. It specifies CASSPRDVYSGYTF.